This TCR beta chain was recorded in a study of blood T cell repertoires in COVID-19 (TCRdb year 2020). Regarding the study in general: Collaborator samples came from the United States, Italy and Spain and covered acute and convalescent phases of COVID-19. Samples came from the ongoing ImmuneRACE study (first 160 participants) plus 1,254 subjects from 6 global collaborators. The prospective study material was composed of cDNA or gDNA derived from T cells, B-cell-depleted T cells, or PBMCs. Where HLA class I and class II types were available, the types were taken from metadata supplied by the sample provider, not from assay-based typing. The repertoires were released in a freely available public database meant as a resource for research on the immune response to SARS-CoV-2. Sample metadata almost always included a de-identified subject ID, COVID-19 status, age in years and sex. The dataset comprised deeply sampled blood TCRbeta repertoires from subjects exposed to, actively infected with, or recovered from COVID-19.

TCRbeta CDR3 regions were amplified from genomic DNA using the immunoSEQ Assay, a bias-controlled multiplex PCR. Turning to the authors' computational methods: The number of nucleated cells in each sample was estimated by amplification of reference gene primers within the assay. To quantify the absolute abundance of each unique TCRbeta CDR3 rearrangement, sequence reads were collapsed and filtered. For each sample, productive Simpson clonality was calculated as the square root of Simpson's diversity index across productive rearrangements. TCRdb holds this immuneACCESS table with in-frame rearrangements only. Some clones are missing; in checked studies, unresolved V genes explain under half, and the rest has no known cause. The V and J calls and clone size come from that table; D and trimming were worked out from the DNA. The sample table contains roughly 130,000 clones; only one count was recorded for more than 70% of them. The ten largest make up around 1.9% of the sample.

As to this clone: Its antigen target is currently unknown. No base quality values were provided; no much bigger clone lies one nucleotide off.

Its CDR3 holds 14 amino acids, cysteine through phenylalanine. This entry keeps only the CDR3 DNA: 42 bases, framed from base 1. Per the germline V gene (reference sequence), LNHDA is the CDR1 and SQIVND is the CDR2. V and J are truncated by 3 bases and 4 bases respectively, leaving an intervening sequence of 12 bases. Broad study findings and their caveats: The quantity of clinical and demographic metadata differed by source and by participant and was supplied without curation.

Whole blood was collected in K2EDTA tubes by collaborating institutions according to the institutions' own protocols. For TCRbeta analysis, collaborators shipped samples in one of three forms: frozen whole blood, isolated PBMCs, or DNA extracted from either of those sample types. The sequenced sample consisted of peripheral blood. The sequence joins TRBV19 to TRBJ1-2; the D segment could be TRBD1, given 5 matching bases. The receptor's source is a man in his 70s with acute or convalescent COVID-19. The CDR3 amino acid sequence is: CASSMEGALYGYTF. Read as DNA, the sequence is TGTGCCAGTAGTATGGAAGGGGCTCTCTATGGCTACACCTTC.